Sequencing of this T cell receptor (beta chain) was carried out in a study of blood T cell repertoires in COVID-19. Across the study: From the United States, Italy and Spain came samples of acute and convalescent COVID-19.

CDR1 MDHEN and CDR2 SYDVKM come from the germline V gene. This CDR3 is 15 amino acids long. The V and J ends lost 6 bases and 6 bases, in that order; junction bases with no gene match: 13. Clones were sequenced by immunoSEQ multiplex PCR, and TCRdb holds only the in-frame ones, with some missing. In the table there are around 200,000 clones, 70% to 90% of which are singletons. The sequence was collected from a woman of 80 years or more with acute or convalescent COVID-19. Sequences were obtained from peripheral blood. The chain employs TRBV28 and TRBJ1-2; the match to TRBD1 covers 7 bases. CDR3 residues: CASSEGGGRSHGYTF. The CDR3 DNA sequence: TGTGCCAGCAGCGAAGGAGGGGGCCGGTCTCATGGCTACACCTTC.